This T cell receptor beta chain was sequenced for a study of cytomegalovirus exposure and HLA in healthy donors. Study-level points and caveats: The authors listed approximately 150 TCR beta chains as cytomegalovirus-associated. Among TCR sequences, most were rare, though some public TCRs appeared in many donors. The authors judged a highly shared variant cluster likely a sequencing artifact.

The PCR made use of 60 Vbeta and 13 Jbeta primers. Some clones are missing from TCRdb's copy, which holds only in-frame ones; the method was immunoSEQ multiplex PCR. The sample gives roughly 140,000 clones, about four fifths of which show up once; around 2.5% is in the top ten. V shed 7 bases and J shed 6 bases, with 12 bases lying between them. The V gene's germline CDR1 is SGHKS and CDR2 YYEKEE (reference sequence). The CDR3 runs 12 residues. Notes on this clone: Its specificity is unknown.

This clonotype was obtained from a woman aged 18-29 years in good health and CMV-seropositive. The specimen was PBMCs. V usage is TRBV5-5 and J usage is TRBJ2-3; D remains unclear. The CDR3 nucleotides read TGTGCCAGCGGTACAATCTTCGATACGCAGTATTTT. This translates into CASGTIFDTQYF. The whole variable domain, filled in from reference TRBV5-5 and TRBJ2-3, reads DAGVTQSPTHLIKTRGQQVTLRCSPISGHKSVSWYQQVLGQGPQFIFQYYEKEERGRGNFPDRFSARQFPNYSSELNVNALLLGDSALYLCASGTIFDTQYFGPGTRLTVL.